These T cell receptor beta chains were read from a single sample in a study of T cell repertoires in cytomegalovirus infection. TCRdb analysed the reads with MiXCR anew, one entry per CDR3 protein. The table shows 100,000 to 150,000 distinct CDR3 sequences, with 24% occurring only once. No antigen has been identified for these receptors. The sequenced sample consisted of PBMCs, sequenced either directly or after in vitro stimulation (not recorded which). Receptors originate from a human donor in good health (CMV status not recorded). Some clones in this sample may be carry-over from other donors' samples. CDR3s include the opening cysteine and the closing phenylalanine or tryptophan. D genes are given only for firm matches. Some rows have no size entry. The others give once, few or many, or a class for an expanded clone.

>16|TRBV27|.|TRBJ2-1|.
CASSLFGTRMRNEQFF
TGTGCCAGCAGTTTATTTGGGACTCGAATGCGCAATGAGCAGTTCTTC
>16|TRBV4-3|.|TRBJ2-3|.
CASSQPDIPSTDTQYF
TGCGCCAGCAGCCAACCAGACATTCCTAGCACAGATACGCAGTATTTT
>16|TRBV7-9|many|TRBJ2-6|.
CASSPTRNSGANVLTF
TGTGCCAGCAGTCCAACGAGAAACTCTGGGGCCAACGTCCTGACTTTC
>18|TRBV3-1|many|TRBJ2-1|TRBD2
CASSPLGDVAGVGNEQFF
TGTGCCAGCAGCCCCCTGGGGGATGTAGCGGGAGTGGGGAATGAGCAGTTCTTC
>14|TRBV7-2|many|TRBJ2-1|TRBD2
CASSSDFSGNEQFF
TGTGCCAGCAGCTCCGATTTTAGCGGGAATGAGCAGTTCTTC
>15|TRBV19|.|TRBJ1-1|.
CASSMGWGVNTEAFF
TGTGCCAGTAGTATGGGCTGGGGGGTGAACACTGAAGCTTTCTTT
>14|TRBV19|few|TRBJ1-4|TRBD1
CASRQTGGREKLFF
TGTGCCAGTAGGCAAACAGGGGGTCGTGAAAAACTGTTTTTT
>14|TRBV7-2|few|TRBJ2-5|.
CASSLAPLSETQYF
TGTGCCAGCAGCTTAGCCCCTCTAAGCGAGACCCAGTACTTC
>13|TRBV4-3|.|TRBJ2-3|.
CASSHKTTDTQYF
TGCGCCAGCAGCCACAAGACCACAGATACGCAGTATTTT
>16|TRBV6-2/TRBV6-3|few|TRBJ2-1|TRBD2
CASSYSAGWVYNEQFF
TGTGCCAGCAGTTACTCAGCGGGATGGGTCTACAATGAGCAGTTCTTC
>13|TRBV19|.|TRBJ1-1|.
CASSTDPGTEAFF
TGTGCCAGTAGTACGGACCCGGGGACTGAAGCTTTCTTT
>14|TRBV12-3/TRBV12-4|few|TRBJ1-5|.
CASSFSGNNQPQHF
TGTGCCAGCAGTTTCTCTGGCAACAATCAGCCCCAGCATTTT
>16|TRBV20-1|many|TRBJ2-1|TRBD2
CSARGVWREFLYEQFF
TGCAGTGCTAGAGGGGTCTGGCGGGAGTTCTTGTATGAGCAGTTCTTC
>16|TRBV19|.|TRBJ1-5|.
CASTLSPGWGNQPQHF
TGTGCCAGTACCCTCAGTCCGGGGTGGGGAAATCAGCCCCAGCATTTT
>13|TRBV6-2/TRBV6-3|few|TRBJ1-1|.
CASSYSRLAEAFF
TGTGCCAGCAGTTACTCGAGGTTAGCTGAAGCTTTCTTT
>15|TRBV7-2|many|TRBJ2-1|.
CASSLSETRYNEQFF
TGTGCCAGCAGCTTATCCGAGACTCGATACAATGAGCAGTTCTTC
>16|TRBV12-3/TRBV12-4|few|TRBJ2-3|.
CASSLAYSRQEDTQYF
TGTGCCAGCAGTTTAGCTTACAGCAGGCAAGAAGATACGCAGTATTTT
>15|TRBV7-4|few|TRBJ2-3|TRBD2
CASSTLAEDTDTQYF
TGTGCCAGCAGCACCCTAGCGGAAGACACAGATACGCAGTATTTT
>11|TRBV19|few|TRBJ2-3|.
CASSRTDTQYF
TGTGCCAGTAGTCGTACTGATACGCAGTATTTT
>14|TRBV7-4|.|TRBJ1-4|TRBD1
CASSSGTANEKLFF
TGTGCCAGCAGCTCCGGGACAGCTAATGAAAAACTGTTTTTT
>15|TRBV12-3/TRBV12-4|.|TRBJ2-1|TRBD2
CASFDATSGRAQQFF
TGTGCCAGCTTCGACGCGACTAGCGGGAGGGCCCAGCAGTTCTTC
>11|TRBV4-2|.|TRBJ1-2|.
CASSQERIYTF
TGTGCCAGCAGCCAAGAAAGGATCTACACCTTC
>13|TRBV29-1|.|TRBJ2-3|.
CSVEGPVGATQYF
TGCAGCGTTGAAGGGCCTGTTGGGGCTACGCAGTATTTT
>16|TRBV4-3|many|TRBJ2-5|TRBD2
CASSQDASGRRETQYF
TGCGCCAGCAGCCAAGATGCGAGCGGGAGAAGAGAGACCCAGTACTTC
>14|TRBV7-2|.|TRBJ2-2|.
CASSLAHTTGELFF
TGTGCCAGCAGCTTAGCGCACACCACCGGGGAGCTGTTTTTT
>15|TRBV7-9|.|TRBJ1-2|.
CASEPRSQGKDGYTF
TGTGCCAGCGAACCAAGATCGCAGGGAAAGGATGGCTACACCTTC
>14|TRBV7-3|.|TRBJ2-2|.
CASSLNSHTGELFF
TGTGCCAGCAGCTTAAATTCGCACACCGGGGAGCTGTTTTTT
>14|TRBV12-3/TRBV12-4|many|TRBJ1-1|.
CASRVGLLDTEAFF
TGTGCCAGCAGGGTTGGACTCCTGGACACTGAAGCTTTCTTT
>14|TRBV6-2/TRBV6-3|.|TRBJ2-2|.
CASSQGFRTGELFF
TGTGCCAGCAGTCAAGGGTTTAGAACCGGGGAGCTGTTTTTT
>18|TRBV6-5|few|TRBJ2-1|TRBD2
CASSYSRSGLAGVDEQFF
TGTGCCAGCAGTTACTCGAGGTCCGGACTAGCGGGAGTCGATGAGCAGTTCTTC